These 15 T cell receptor beta chains were sequenced from one sample in a study of OX40 agonist ivuxolimab in advanced cancers. Method: immunoSEQ multiplex PCR; TCRdb's copy keeps in-frame clones and lacks some. The sample gives some 30,000 clones, roughly 80% of which show up once; roughly 12% is in the top ten. Material: CD4+ or CD8+ T cells sorted from blood, obtained in a trial of the OX40 agonist ivuxolimab. The receptors derive from an adult with an advanced solid tumor such as melanoma, head and neck, liver or kidney cancer.

The chain recombines TRBV19 with TRBJ1-5; the D is unclear. Trimming stripped 5 bases from V and 4 bases from J, with 12 bases between. Germline-derived CDR1 and CDR2 are LNHDA and SQIVND (reference sequence). This CDR3 region has 14 residues. Here the CDR3 reads CASSLVDDNQPQHF. The CDR3 DNA is TGTGCCAGTAGTCTCGTAGATGATAATCAGCCCCAGCATTTT.

By sample share, this clone is medium-sized. The chain joins TRBV4-1 to TRBJ1-1; D gene ambiguous. This CDR3 spans 14 amino acids. CDR1 is MGHRA and CDR2 is YSYEKL in the germline V gene. Trimming shortened V by 1 base and J by 0 bases, and 6 bases separated the two germline ends. The CDR3 nucleotides read TGCGCCAGCAGCCAAGTTGGTCTGAACACTGAAGCTTTCTTT. Its translation is CASSQVGLNTEAFF.

In DNA form, the CDR3 reads TGCGCCAGCAGTGAGCTGGTACGGGAGACCCAGTACTTC. Its translation: CASSELVRETQYF. The gene calls are TRBV10-1 and TRBJ2-5; no firm D call. CDR3 length: 13 residues. V lost 2 bases and J 5 bases, leaving 9 bases between the germline ends. Germline CDR1 reads WNHNN; CDR2 reads SYGVQD (reference sequence).

The genes are TRBV6-6 and TRBJ2-1, with a tentative D call TRBD2 (5 bases). The V end was cut by 4 bases, the J end by 7 bases, with 20 bases between. The V gene's germline CDR1 is MNHNY and CDR2 SVGAGI (reference sequence). The CDR3 has 16 residues. The chain's CDR3 is CASSFPREIGDNEQFF. DNA of the CDR3: TGTGCCAGCAGTTTTCCTAGGGAGATTGGGGATAATGAGCAGTTCTTC.

This rearrangement joins TRBV5-1 to TRBJ2-7; D unresolved. Trimming stripped 5 bases from V and 0 bases from J, with 3 bases between. The germline CDR1 and CDR2 sequences are SGHRS and YFSETQ. The CDR3 extends over 11 amino acids. The CDR3 here is CASRGSYEQYF. CDR3 coding DNA: TGCGCCAGCAGGGGCTCCTACGAGCAGTACTTC.

This clone turned up a few times. At the DNA level, this CDR3 is encoded by other sequences in the same sample as well. The J gene is TRBJ2-7, the V gene TRBV11-2; D is ambiguous. CDR1 and CDR2 (germline): SGHAT, FQNNGV. V was shortened by 1 base and J by 4 bases, with 14 bases between the two germline ends. The length of the CDR3 is 15 residues. CDR3 loop: CASSLGMGASYEQYF. In DNA form, the CDR3 reads TGTGCCAGCAGCTTAGGAATGGGCGCGTCTTACGAGCAGTACTTC.

The V gene is TRBV28, the J gene TRBJ2-7, with 10 bases identical to TRBD1. The CDR3 extends over 19 amino acids. CDR1 and CDR2 (germline): MDHEN, SYDVKM. V gave up 3 bases and J gave up 2 bases; unmatched junction bases: 16. The CDR3 DNA reads as TGTGCCAGCAGTTTTTCTACCCTTGCGGGACAGGGGACACCCTACGAGCAGTACTTC. Amino acid sequence: CASSFSTLAGQGTPYEQYF.

This clone appeared once. The chain carries TRBV6-6 and TRBJ1-1; tentatively, D is TRBD1 (6 bases). The CDR3 sequence is 14 residues long. Per the germline V gene, CDR1 is MNHNY and CDR2 is SVGAGI (reference sequence). The V gene lost 2 bases and the J gene lost 6 bases, with 13 bases spanning the gap. The CDR3 DNA follows: TGTGCCAGCAGTTACATAACAGGGATTCCTGAAGCTTTCTTT. Its protein is CASSYITGIPEAFF.

The rearrangement uses TRBV5-4 and TRBJ2-1, with D tentatively TRBD1 or TRBD2 (5 bases each). Germline loops: CDR1 SGHNT, CDR2 YYREEE (reference sequence). V lost 4 bases, J lost 8 bases, and 19 bases lay in between. The CDR3 has 15 amino acids. As DNA, the CDR3 is TGTGCCAGCAGCCGGTCGTGGAGCAGAGGGGATGAGCAGTTCTTC. It encodes CASSRSWSRGDEQFF.

The rearrangement joins TRBV30 to TRBJ2-1; 12 bases fit TRBD2. The CDR3 spans 15 residues. Germline loops: CDR1 GTSNPN, CDR2 SVGIG (reference sequence). V trimming: 1 base; J trimming: 8 bases; junction bases outside the gene matches: 6. The CDR3 nucleotides read TGTGCCTGGAGTGAGACTAGCGGGAGTAGTTATGAGCAGTTCTTC. This gives the protein CAWSETSGSSYEQFF.

This chain joins TRBV6-5 and TRBJ2-5; a possible D gene is TRBD2 (6 bases). The germline V gene encodes CDR1 MNHEY and CDR2 SVGAGI. The CDR3 runs 14 residues. Deletions cut 0 bases from V and 9 bases from J, with 14 bases between. The CDR3 DNA is TGTGCCAGCAGTTACTCAACAGGAGGGAAGGCCCAGTACTTC. The encoded protein is CASSYSTGGKAQYF.

This chain connects TRBV6-6 to TRBJ2-7; perhaps TRBD2 as D (6 bases). The V end was cut by 4 bases, the J end by 3 bases, with 16 bases between. Germline V CDR1 and CDR2: MNHNY, SVGAGI (reference sequence). This CDR3 has 15 residues. CDR3 sequence reads: CASSSPDGSYYEQYF. CDR3 coding DNA: TGTGCCAGCAGTTCCCCGGACGGGAGTTACTACGAGCAGTACTTC.

V gene TRBV9 combines with J gene TRBJ2-3; 10 bases line up with TRBD2. CDR3 length: 16 amino acids. J lost 3 bases, V lost 2 bases, and 6 bases had no gene match. The germline V gene has CDR1 SGDLS and CDR2 YYNGEE. The chain's CDR3 is CASSVSSGSTTDTQYF. Written as DNA, the CDR3 is TGTGCCAGCAGCGTTTCTAGCGGGAGTACAACAGATACGCAGTATTTT. Supplemented by reference TRBV9 and TRBJ2-3, the full variable domain reads DSGVTQTPKHLITATGQRVTLRCSPRSGDLSVYWYQQSLDQGLQFLIQYYNGEERAKGNILERFSAQQFPDLHSELNLSSLELGDSALYFCASSVSSGSTTDTQYFGPGTRLTVL.

The chain recombines TRBV5-1 with TRBJ2-3, with 7 positions matching TRBD1. Germline values: CDR1 SGHRS, CDR2 YFSETQ. The ends lost 0 bases at V and 0 bases at J; junction bases unmatched: 4. There are 16 residues in the CDR3. DNA for the CDR3: TGCGCCAGCAGCTTGGCGGACAGGACGAGCACAGATACGCAGTATTTT. Amino acids: CASSLADRTSTDTQYF.

The chain couples TRBV5-4 to TRBJ1-1, with D unclear. With 4 bases removed from V and 0 bases from J, the gap between germline ends came to 10 bases. The CDR3 runs 14 residues. CDR1 SGHNT and CDR2 YYREEE come from the germline V gene (reference sequence). Written as DNA, the CDR3 is TGTGCCAGCAGCCCGGGCCCAATGAACACTGAAGCTTTCTTT. Its protein product is CASSPGPMNTEAFF.